The clone carrying this TCR beta chain was observed many times. The antigen is undetermined. The data were taken from a study of T cells in Graves' hyperthyroidism and ophthalmopathy. Study-level points and caveats: Median prediction lead before ophthalmopathy onset was 6 to 8 months with the model.

The TCR beta CDR3 regions underwent amplification using RNA transcripts as the source. In the first-round RT-PCR of the TCR CDR3, the HTBI primer set was used. A single record per CDR3 protein comes from TCRdb applying MiXCR to the multiplex PCR reads. Among around 250,000 distinct CDR3 sequences, approximately 14% were seen once, and the ten largest hold about an eighth. The CDR3 length is 18 residues. Germline V lookup: CDR1 SGHAT, CDR2 FQNNGV. V was shortened by 1 base and J by 5 bases, with 23 bases between the two germline ends. The specimen sequenced was blood. The rearrangement links TRBV11-2 to TRBJ1-1, with D possibly TRBD1 on 5 matching bases. This TCR derives from a woman aged 40 to 50 with Graves' hyperthyroidism that later progressed to Graves' ophthalmopathy. This CDR3 is CASSLVPGGSGGRTEAFF. CDR3 in DNA: TGTGCCAGCAGCTTAGTACCCGGGGGTTCCGGGGGGAGGACTGAAGCTTTCTTT. Complete variable domain (other parts from reference TRBV11-2 and TRBJ1-1): EAGVAQSPRYKIIEKRQSVAFWCNPISGHATLYWYQQILGQGPKLLIQFQNNGVVDDSQLPKDRFSAERLKGVDSTLKIQPAKLEDSAVYLCASSLVPGGSGGRTEAFFGQGTRLTVV.